The clone carrying this TCR beta chain came up a few times. As yet, its antigen is unknown. The sample comes from a study of T cell repertoires in cytomegalovirus infection. Across the study: Recently identified HLA-C-restricted CMV epitopes were used, and well-studied HLA-B-restricted CMV epitopes were used as well. Both a matching HLA type and CMV infection were indicated by public TCR beta signatures. Study-level points and caveats: Clonotypes of TCR beta that were HLA-C-restricted and CMV-specific dominated the ex vivo response.

TCRdb called the reads again in MiXCR, with one record for every CDR3 protein. Among approximately 600,000 distinct CDR3 sequences, around 40% were seen once, and the ten largest hold over 45%. V was pared by 3 bases and J by 6 bases, with 12 bases between. The CDR3 length is 14 residues. Germline V gene sequence: CDR1 KGHSH, CDR2 LQKENI. This receptor was taken from a human donor in good health (CMV status not recorded). Some clones in this sample may be carry-over from other donors' samples. The chain has TRBV18 and TRBJ1-5; D is undetermined. The sequences come from cultured PBMCs, collected from culture after CMV antigen stimulation. The CDR3 is CASSPAKVGQPQHF. The CDR3 DNA follows: TGTGCCAGCTCACCGGCCAAAGTCGGTCAGCCCCAGCATTTT. Variable domain in full (rest from reference TRBV18 and TRBJ1-5): NAGVMQNPRHLVRRRGQEARLRCSPMKGHSHVYWYRQLPEEGLKFMVYLQKENIIDESGMPKERFSAEFPKEGPSILRIQQVVRGDSAAYFCASSPAKVGQPQHFGDGTRLSIL.